The 14 T cell receptor beta chains below were found in one sample sequenced in a study of T cells in localized non-small cell lung cancer. Assay used: immunoSEQ multiplex PCR; TCRdb lists only in-frame clones, some missing. Of under 35,000 clones in the sample, about 92% are singletons; the top ten hold less than 5%. This material consisted of peripheral blood mononuclear cells, taken before any cancer treatment. Source of these receptors: a woman aged 40-69 years with stage III lung adenocarcinoma.

V and J are TRBV5-8 and TRBJ2-2; TRBD2 agrees at 13 bases. Per germline, CDR1 SGHTS and CDR2 YDEGEE. V dropped 3 bases and J dropped 2; count of bases not matched to a gene: 4. CDR3 size: 17 residues. In DNA, the CDR3 is TGTGCCAGCAGCTCGGGACTAGCGGGGTTTAACACCGGGGAGCTGTTTTTT. Translated: CASSSGLAGFNTGELFF.

This clone has more than one count but fewer than ten. V and J are TRBV28 and TRBJ1-1; D uncertain. V was pared by 7 bases and J by 0 bases, with 9 bases between. From germline, CDR1 is MDHEN and CDR2 SYDVKM. CDR3 length: 13 amino acids. The CDR3 sequence is CASKPSMNTEAFF. CDR3 coding DNA: TGTGCCAGCAAGCCTAGCATGAACACTGAAGCTTTCTTT.

The V gene is TRBV30, the J gene TRBJ2-1; D ambiguous. The length of the CDR3 is 14 residues. Deletions cut 3 bases from V and 2 bases from J, with 11 bases between. Germline CDR1 reads GTSNPN; CDR2 reads SVGIG (reference sequence). The chain's CDR3 is CAWRSKGPYNEQFF. The CDR3 DNA reads TGTGCCTGGAGAAGCAAGGGCCCCTACAATGAGCAGTTCTTC. The entire variable domain, with the rest obtained from reference TRBV30 and TRBJ2-1, is as follows: SQTIHQWPATLVQPVGSPLSLECTVEGTSNPNLYWYRQAAGRGLQLLFYSVGIGQISSEVPQNLSASRPQDRQFILSSKKLLLSDSGFYLCAWRSKGPYNEQFFGPGTRLTVL.

The chain recombines TRBV7-9 with TRBJ2-3; tentative D call: TRBD2 (5 bases). Germline loops: CDR1 SEHNR, CDR2 FQNEAQ (reference sequence). Trimming removed 1 base at V and 0 bases at J, with 11 bases between. This CDR3 comprises 16 residues. Written as DNA, the CDR3 is TGTGCCAGCAGCTTAGGGACTGGCGCTAGCACAGATACGCAGTATTTT. This codes for CASSLGTGASTDTQYF.

The rearrangement links TRBV10-2 to TRBJ1-5; D not resolved. The CDR3 sequence is 14 residues long. Germline V gene sequence: CDR1 WSHSY, CDR2 SAAADI. Trimming stripped 3 bases from V and 4 bases from J, with 10 bases between. CDR3 amino acids: CASSDRVINQPQHF. DNA for the CDR3: TGCGCCAGCAGTGATAGGGTCATTAATCAGCCCCAGCATTTT.

Of note for this clone: Germline is not matched at one junction end, which may reflect a read error. The chain carries TRBV7-7 and TRBJ1-4; D is undetermined. The germline V gene encodes CDR1 SSHAT and CDR2 FNYEAQ (reference sequence). The CDR3 totals 14 residues. The CDR3 here is CASNLNLRPEKLFF. The CDR3 DNA sequence: TGTGCTAGCAACTTAAATCTGAGGCCTGAAAAACTGTTTTTT.

This chain connects TRBV5-1 to TRBJ1-2; 8 nucleotides align to TRBD1. The CDR3 consists of 14 residues. Germline lookup yields CDR1 SGHRS and CDR2 YFSETQ. V was clipped by 2 bases and J by 4 bases; unmatched bases: 4. The CDR3 protein is CASSFDRGPYGYTF. CDR3 coding DNA: TGCGCCAGCAGCTTTGACAGGGGCCCCTATGGCTACACCTTC.

CDR3 protein: CASSSTRGHEQFF. The CDR3 DNA follows: TGTGCCAGCAGTTCCACCAGGGGCCATGAGCAGTTCTTC. The chain is built from TRBV27 and TRBJ2-1, with D perhaps matching TRBD1 (6 bases). The CDR3 has 13 amino acids. Trimming removed 4 bases at V and 8 bases at J, with 12 bases between. The germline CDR1 and CDR2 sequences are MNHEY and SMNVEV (reference sequence).

The rearrangement uses TRBV19 and TRBJ2-5, with D perhaps TRBD1 (6 bases). The CDR3 loop spans 15 amino acids. Germline values: CDR1 LNHDA, CDR2 SQIVND (reference sequence). V shed 6 bases and J shed 4 bases, with 18 bases lying between them. The CDR3 DNA follows: TGTGCCAGTAGACAACAGGGTCCAGCCCCAGAGACCCAGTACTTC. Translated, it gives CASRQQGPAPETQYF.

V and J are TRBV19 and TRBJ2-6; 9 bases are shared with TRBD1. V lost 6 bases and J lost 2; bases outside the gene matches: 11. The CDR3 contains 18 residues. Per the germline V gene, CDR1 is LNHDA and CDR2 is SQIVND (reference sequence). CDR3 residues: CASREVGDRVPGANVLTF. CDR3 nucleotide sequence: TGTGCCAGTAGGGAGGTGGGGGACAGGGTTCCTGGGGCCAACGTCCTGACTTTC.

V is TRBV10-3 and J is TRBJ1-4, with D perhaps matching TRBD1 (6 bases). The germline CDR1 and CDR2 sequences are ENHRY and SYGVKD. The CDR3 extends over 13 amino acids. Deletions cut 4 bases from V and 3 bases from J, with 6 bases between. CDR3 nucleotide sequence: TGTGCCATCAGTGGGACAGCTAATGAAAAACTGTTTTTT. This codes for CAISGTANEKLFF.

The chain carries TRBV18 and TRBJ2-2; 9 bases fit TRBD1. The length of the CDR3 is 17 residues. J was trimmed by 5 bases and V by 5 bases; bases with no gene match: 12. The V gene's germline CDR1 is KGHSH and CDR2 LQKENI. CDR3 in amino acids: CASSAVQGAMTTGELFF. In DNA, the CDR3 is TGTGCCAGCTCAGCGGTACAGGGGGCTATGACAACCGGGGAGCTGTTTTTT.

The V and J genes are TRBV27 and TRBJ2-2; D uncertain. CDR3 length equals 14 residues. Germline values: CDR1 MNHEY, CDR2 SMNVEV (reference sequence). V was clipped by 7 bases and J by 4 bases, with 13 bases between them. CDR3 protein: CASNRVYTTGELFF. The DNA for the CDR3 is TGTGCCAGCAACCGGGTCTATACCACCGGGGAGCTGTTTTTT.

CDR3 protein: CASSWGGGPSTDTQYF. In nucleotides, the CDR3 is TGTGCCAGCAGCTGGGGAGGGGGGCCCTCCACAGATACGCAGTATTTT. This rearrangement joins TRBV9 to TRBJ2-3, with D perhaps TRBD2 (7 bases). The CDR3 runs to 16 residues. Trimming stripped 4 bases from V and 2 bases from J, with 17 bases between. CDR1 and CDR2 (germline): SGDLS, YYNGEE.